This T cell receptor (beta chain) was captured in a study of a mutant IDH1 vaccine in newly diagnosed glioma. Sequencing used immunoSEQ multiplex PCR; TCRdb keeps in-frame clones, though not all of them. The table shows tens of thousands of clones, with approximately 81% occurring only once. The time point denotes: week 35, safety follow-up. Every single dose of the vaccine, 300 ug of mutant IDH1 20-mer peptide, came with topical imiquimod. CDR1 is LNHDA, CDR2 SQIVND, per germline (reference sequence). The V end lost 6 bases, the J end lost 0 bases, and 12 bases lay between the germline ends. CDR3 length: 16 amino acids. As concerns this clone: The antigen remains undetermined.

The source of this sequence is a man aged 18 to 30 with glioma. The rearrangement joins TRBV19 to TRBJ2-6, with a tentative D call TRBD2 (5 bases). The sample here was PBMCs, taken from a glioma patient whose treatment included an IDH1 peptide vaccine. DNA of the CDR3: TGTGCCAGTAGACCCGGGGTGTCCTCTGGGGCCAACGTCCTGACTTTC. It encodes CASRPGVSSGANVLTF.